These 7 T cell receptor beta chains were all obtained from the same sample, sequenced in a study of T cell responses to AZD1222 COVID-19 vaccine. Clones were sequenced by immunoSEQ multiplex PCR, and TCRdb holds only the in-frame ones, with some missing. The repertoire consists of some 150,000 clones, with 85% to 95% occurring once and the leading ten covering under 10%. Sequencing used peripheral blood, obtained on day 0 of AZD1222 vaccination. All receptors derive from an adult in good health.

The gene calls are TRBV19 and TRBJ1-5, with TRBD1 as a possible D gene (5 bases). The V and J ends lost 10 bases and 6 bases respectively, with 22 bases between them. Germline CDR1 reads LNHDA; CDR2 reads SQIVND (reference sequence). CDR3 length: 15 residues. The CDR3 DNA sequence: TGTGCCACCGGTTTCCGCTGGCAGGGACGTCAGCCCCAGCATTTT. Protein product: CATGFRWQGRQPQHF.

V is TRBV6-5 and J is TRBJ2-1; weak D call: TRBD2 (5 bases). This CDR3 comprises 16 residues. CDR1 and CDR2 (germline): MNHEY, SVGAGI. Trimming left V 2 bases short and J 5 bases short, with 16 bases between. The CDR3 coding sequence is TGTGCCAGCAGTTACGTGCACGGGTCGGGGAACAATGAGCAGTTCTTC. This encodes CASSYVHGSGNNEQFF.

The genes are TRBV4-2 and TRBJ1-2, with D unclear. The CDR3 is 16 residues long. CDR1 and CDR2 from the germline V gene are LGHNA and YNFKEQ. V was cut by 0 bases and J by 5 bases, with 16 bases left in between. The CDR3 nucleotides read TGTGCCAGCAGCCAAGAGGGCACGACCCCTCATTATGGCTACACCTTC. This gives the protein CASSQEGTTPHYGYTF.

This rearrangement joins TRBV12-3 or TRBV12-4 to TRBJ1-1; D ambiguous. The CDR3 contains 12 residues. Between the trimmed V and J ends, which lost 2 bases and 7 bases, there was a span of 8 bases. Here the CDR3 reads CASSLTRSEAFF. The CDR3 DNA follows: TGTGCCAGCAGTTTAACTCGGAGTGAAGCTTTCTTT.

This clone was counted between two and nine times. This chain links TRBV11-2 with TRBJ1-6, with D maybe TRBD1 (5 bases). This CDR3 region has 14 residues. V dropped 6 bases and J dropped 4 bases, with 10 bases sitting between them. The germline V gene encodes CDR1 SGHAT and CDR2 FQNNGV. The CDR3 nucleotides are TGTGCCAGCAGGGGGGAAACTTATAATTCACCCCTCCACTTT. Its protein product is CASRGETYNSPLHF.

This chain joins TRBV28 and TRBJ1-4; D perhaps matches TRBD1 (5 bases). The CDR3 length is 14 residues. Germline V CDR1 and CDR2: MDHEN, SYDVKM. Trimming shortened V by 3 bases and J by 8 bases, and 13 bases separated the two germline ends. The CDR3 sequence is CASSFQGTREKLFF. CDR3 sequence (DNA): TGTGCCAGCAGTTTTCAGGGCACACGGGAAAAACTGTTTTTT.

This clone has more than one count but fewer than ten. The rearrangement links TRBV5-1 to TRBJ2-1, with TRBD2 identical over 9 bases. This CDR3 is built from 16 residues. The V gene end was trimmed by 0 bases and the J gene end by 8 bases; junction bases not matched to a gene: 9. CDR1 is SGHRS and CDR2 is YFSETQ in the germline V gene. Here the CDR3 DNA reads TGCGCCAGCAGCTTGGAAGCTAGCGGGGTTGGGGATGAGCAGTTCTTC. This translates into CASSLEASGVGDEQFF.